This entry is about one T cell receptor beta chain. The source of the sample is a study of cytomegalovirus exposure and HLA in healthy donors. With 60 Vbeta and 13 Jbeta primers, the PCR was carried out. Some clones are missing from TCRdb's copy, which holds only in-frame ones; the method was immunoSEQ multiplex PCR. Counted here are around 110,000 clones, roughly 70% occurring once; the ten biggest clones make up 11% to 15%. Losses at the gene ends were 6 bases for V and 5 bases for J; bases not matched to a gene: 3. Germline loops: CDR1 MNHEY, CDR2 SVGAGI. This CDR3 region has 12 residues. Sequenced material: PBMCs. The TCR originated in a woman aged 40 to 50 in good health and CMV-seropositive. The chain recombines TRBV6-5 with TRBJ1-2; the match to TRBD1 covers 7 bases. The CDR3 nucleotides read TGTGCCAGCAGGACACAGGGGTATGGCTACACCTTC. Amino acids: CASRTQGYGYTF.